These 26 T cell receptor beta chains originate from one sample sequenced in a study of molecular identifiers for immune sequencing clone quantification. TCRdb fed the PCR reads into MiXCR, producing one record per CDR3 protein. The sample lists more than 450,000 distinct CDR3 sequences, around 23% seen once, with under 0.85% in the top ten. The sequenced material came from naive CD8+ T cells from blood, with Jurkat cell RNA spiked in. Described subset: FACS-sorted CD8+CD4-CCR7+CD45RA+ naive T cells. The receptors derive from a human donor in good health. Some libraries in this study had Jurkat cell RNA spiked in.

The genes are TRBV27 and TRBJ2-2, with a possible D match to TRBD1 (6 bases). The CDR3 consists of 14 residues. V was trimmed by 3 bases and J by 4 bases, leaving 9 bases between them. Germline assignment: CDR1 MNHEY and CDR2 SMNVEV (reference sequence). CDR3 sequence reads: CASSFGGGTGELFF. The CDR3 region has the DNA TGTGCCAGCAGTTTTGGGGGCGGCACCGGGGAGCTGTTTTTT.

This clonotype was seen a handful of times. The chain is built from TRBV30 and TRBJ2-3; either TRBD1 or TRBD2 may supply D (5 bases each). Trimming shortened V by 3 bases and J by 1 base, and 11 bases separated the two germline ends. Germline-derived CDR1 and CDR2 are GTSNPN and SVGIG (reference sequence). The CDR3 runs to 14 residues. This chain's CDR3 is CAWRRDGGTDTQYF. Written as DNA, the CDR3 is TGTGCCTGGAGACGGGACGGAGGCACAGATACGCAGTATTTT.

This clonotype has more than one count but fewer than ten. V gene TRBV7-9 combines with J gene TRBJ2-7, with D uncertain. The CDR3 is 15 residues long. CDR1 SEHNR and CDR2 FQNEAQ come from the germline V gene (reference sequence). The V and J ends lost 5 bases and 1 base respectively, with 15 bases between them. The CDR3 sequence is CASSQMQYPSYEQYF. DNA of the CDR3: TGTGCCAGCAGCCAGATGCAGTATCCGTCCTACGAGCAGTACTTC.

Concerning this clonotype: The junction departs from germline at one end; a sequencing error may be responsible. The CDR3 region is CANSYSGRNYGYTF. The CDR3 bases are TGTGCCAACAGTTACTCGGGGCGTAACTATGGCTACACCTTC. This rearrangement joins TRBV6-5 to TRBJ1-2, with a tentative D call TRBD1 (5 bases). Germline assignment: CDR1 MNHEY and CDR2 SVGAGI. The length of the CDR3 is 14 residues.

This clonotype came up a few times. V is TRBV20-1 and J is TRBJ2-3, with D unclear. The CDR3 runs to 15 residues. V shed 6 bases and J shed 4 bases, with 20 bases lying between them. Germline assignment: CDR1 DFQATT and CDR2 SNEGSKA (reference sequence). For the CDR3, the DNA is TGCAGTGCCCCAATTCGGACGGAAGGCCCAGATACGCAGTATTTT. Translating gives CSAPIRTEGPDTQYF.

This chain links TRBV4-1 with TRBJ2-3; D ambiguous. The CDR3 extends over 15 amino acids. Trimming cost V 0 bases and J 1 base, with 8 bases left between them. The V gene's germline CDR1 is MGHRA and CDR2 YSYEKL. In nucleotides, the CDR3 is TGCGCCAGCAGCCAAGAAGGGTGGGGCACAGATACGCAGTATTTT. Translating gives CASSQEGWGTDTQYF.

This clonotype was picked up a small number of times. This chain uses TRBV19 with TRBJ2-3; TRBD1 is a possible D gene (5 bases). V was clipped by 4 bases and J by 0 bases, with 14 bases between them. Germline values: CDR1 LNHDA, CDR2 SQIVND (reference sequence). CDR3 length equals 16 residues. CDR3 sequence reads: CASSTQDLISTDTQYF. DNA of the CDR3: TGTGCCAGTAGTACACAGGATTTGATTAGCACAGATACGCAGTATTTT.

This clonotype was picked up many times. V gene TRBV5-1 combines with J gene TRBJ2-5; 11 bases match TRBD2. After removal of 3 bases from V and 0 bases from J, the junction contained 4 bases not matched to a gene. Looked up from germline, CDR1 is SGHRS and CDR2 is YFSETQ. The CDR3 consists of 16 residues. CDR3 loop: CASSSGTSGYQETQYF. CDR3 in DNA: TGCGCCAGCAGCTCCGGGACTAGCGGATACCAAGAGACCCAGTACTTC.

Remarks on this clonotype: Relative to the germline gene, one junction end is altered; a read error may explain this. The chain carries TRBV28 and TRBJ2-2; 7 bases agree with TRBD2. There are 15 residues in the CDR3. Germline CDR1 is MDHEN and CDR2 is SYDVKM. CDR3: CASSLREMGTEELFF. DNA of the CDR3: TGTGCCAGCAGTTTGCGGGAGATGGGGACCGAGGAGCTGTTTTTT.

About this clonotype: The CDR3 end shows no conserved phenylalanine or tryptophan, and so a read error is likely. This chain connects TRBV20-1 to TRBJ2-3, with 11 positions matching TRBD2. The junction had 9 bases not matched to a gene; V was cut back by 1 base and J by 6 bases. Germline CDR1 and CDR2: DFQATT and SNEGSKA (reference sequence). The CDR3 has 16 amino acids. The CDR3, as DNA: TGCAGTGCTAGAGGGGATAGCGGGGGGGCAGGTGATACGCAGTATATT. Protein sequence: CSARGDSGGAGDTQYI.

This clonotype was seen ten or more times. The chain is built from TRBV5-8 and TRBJ2-7, with a possible D match to TRBD2 (5 bases). V was clipped by 5 bases and J by 2 bases, with 14 bases between them. Germline V gives CDR1 SGHTS, CDR2 YDEGEE. The CDR3 runs to 14 residues. DNA of the CDR3: TGTGCCAGCAGGGTTCCCGGGAACCCCTACGAGCAGTACTTC. Its protein is CASRVPGNPYEQYF.

In DNA form, the CDR3 reads TGCGCCAGCAGCCAAGATCCGGCAACCGGGGAGCTGTTTTTT. It translates to CASSQDPATGELFF. The chain is built from TRBV4-3 and TRBJ2-2, with D unclear. Trimming took off 0 bases at V and 5 bases at J, with 7 bases between the two ends. CDR1 and CDR2 (germline): LGHNA, YSLEER. The CDR3 has 14 residues.

A remark on this clonotype: A much larger clone is a single base away; this may be a read error. The chain carries TRBV5-1 and TRBJ2-3, with D uncertain. The V end lost 0 bases, the J end lost 3 bases, and 20 bases lay between the germline ends. This CDR3 comprises 18 residues. CDR1 and CDR2 (germline): SGHRS, YFSETQ. Written as DNA, the CDR3 is TGCGCCAGCAGCTTGGAAGGAGATACAGCCCCTTGGACAGATACGCAGTATTTT. This gives the protein CASSLEGDTAPWTDTQYF. The whole variable domain, remainder taken from reference TRBV5-1 and TRBJ2-3, is KAGVTQTPRYLIKTRGQQVTLSCSPISGHRSVSWYQQTPGQGLQFLFEYFSETQRNKGNFPGRFSGRQFSNSRSEMNVSTLELGDSALYLCASSLEGDTAPWTDTQYFGPGTRLTVL.

The V call is TRBV13, the J call TRBJ2-7; TRBD2 agrees at 7 bases. The trim removed 5 bases at V and 0 bases at J, leaving 7 bases unmatched. The CDR3 sequence is 15 residues long. Germline V lookup: CDR1 PRHDT, CDR2 FYEKMQ (reference sequence). The CDR3 is CASSRLRGDSYEQYF. DNA of the CDR3: TGTGCCAGCAGCCGGCTACGGGGGGACTCCTACGAGCAGTACTTC.

Of note for this clonotype: This may be a read error, as it is one base from a much larger clone. The chain recombines TRBV2 with TRBJ1-1; D remains unclear. The CDR3 is 13 residues long. The germline CDR1 and CDR2 sequences are SNHLY and FYNNEI. Trimming removed 3 bases at V and 3 bases at J, with 8 bases between. The CDR3 is CASSDVVDTEAFF. The CDR3 region has the DNA TGTGCCAGCAGTGATGTGGTTGACACTGAAGCTTTCTTT.

In its sample, this clonotype was seen many times. The junction departs from germline at one end; a sequencing error may be responsible. The V call is TRBV4-1, the J call TRBJ2-1, with 13 bases identical to TRBD2. The CDR3 is 13 amino acids. The germline gives CDR1 MGHRA, CDR2 YSYEKL. As DNA, the CDR3 is TGCGCCAGCAGCCAGCGTGGACTAGCGGGGGCCCACTTC. Translated, it gives CASSQRGLAGAHF.

The rearrangement links TRBV7-6 to TRBJ2-2; 7 bases agree with TRBD2. V shed 5 bases, J shed 5 bases, and the junction held 11 bases outside the gene matches. The germline V gene has CDR1 SGHVS and CDR2 FNYEAQ. This CDR3 spans 16 amino acids. This CDR3 reads CASSLTPGTITGELFF. In DNA form, the CDR3 reads TGTGCCAGCAGCCTAACGCCCGGGACTATAACCGGGGAGCTGTTTTTT.

This chain links TRBV27 with TRBJ2-5, with D maybe TRBD2 (6 bases). Trimming shortened V by 1 base and J by 4 bases, and 13 bases separated the two germline ends. Germline CDR1 and CDR2: MNHEY and SMNVEV (reference sequence). The length of the CDR3 is 15 residues. CDR3 DNA: TGTGCCAGCAGTTTATTAGCCGGGAGTGGAGAGACCCAGTACTTC. Translating it yields CASSLLAGSGETQYF.

CDR3: CASSTRDRGPCSNQPQHF. CDR3 coding DNA: TGTGCCAGCAGCACACGGGACAGGGGGCCCTGCAGCAATCAGCCCCAGCATTTT. V and J are TRBV21-1 and TRBJ1-5; TRBD1 is the table's D call, not checked against the DNA. TRBV21-1 is a listed pseudogene. The CDR3 has 18 residues.

This clonotype was seen a handful of times. The V gene is TRBV5-1, the J gene TRBJ2-7, with 9 bases matching TRBD1. V shed 3 bases and J 2 bases; nucleotides not matched to a gene: 6. The length of the CDR3 is 15 residues. Per the germline V gene, CDR1 is SGHRS and CDR2 is YFSETQ. The chain's CDR3 is CASSSTGGDPYEQYF. The DNA for the CDR3 is TGCGCCAGCAGCTCGACAGGGGGTGATCCCTACGAGCAGTACTTC.

This clonotype has at least ten counts. The chain joins TRBV20-1 to TRBJ1-1; 12 bases fit TRBD1. This CDR3 is 18 amino acids long. The V and J ends lost 1 base and 1 base, in that order; junction bases with no gene match: 10. Per the germline V gene, CDR1 is DFQATT and CDR2 is SNEGSKA (reference sequence). CDR3 region: CSARALRGQGAPNTEAFF. In DNA, the CDR3 is TGCAGTGCTAGAGCCTTGCGGGGACAGGGGGCTCCGAACACTGAAGCTTTCTTT.

This clonotype came up a few times. This sequence joins TRBV7-9 and TRBJ2-2; maybe TRBD1 (5 bases). The CDR3 length is 14 residues. Germline CDR1 SEHNR, CDR2 FQNEAQ (reference sequence). With 4 bases removed from V and 6 bases from J, the gap between germline ends came to 12 bases. Here the CDR3 reads CASSSRALAGELFF. Here the CDR3 DNA reads TGTGCCAGCAGCTCCAGGGCGCTTGCCGGGGAGCTGTTTTTT.

The sample holds many counts of this clonotype. This chain joins TRBV29-1 and TRBJ2-5, with 13 positions matching TRBD2. Germline V gives CDR1 SQVTM, CDR2 ANQGSEA. This CDR3 comprises 15 residues. Trimming removed 7 bases from V and 2 bases from J; junction bases left unmatched: 7. The CDR3 spells CSGGPGLAGQETQYF. CDR3 bases: TGCAGCGGTGGACCGGGACTAGCGGGGCAAGAGACCCAGTACTTC.

This rearrangement joins TRBV29-1 to TRBJ2-3, with D possibly being TRBD2 (6 bases). V was clipped by 6 bases and J by 0 bases, with 10 bases between them. Germline loops: CDR1 SQVTM, CDR2 ANQGSEA. CDR3 length: 13 amino acids. This chain's CDR3 is CSVTGGSTDTQYF. The CDR3 DNA reads as TGCAGCGTCACCGGGGGTAGCACAGATACGCAGTATTTT.

This sequence joins TRBV6-1 and TRBJ2-3, with 9 bases identical to TRBD2. CDR3 length equals 17 residues. Unmatched junction bases numbered 5, after V lost 1 base and J lost 0 bases. Germline values: CDR1 MNHNS, CDR2 SASEGT. DNA of the CDR3: TGTGCCAGCAGTGAAGACCTAGCGGGGACAAGCACAGATACGCAGTATTTT. Amino acid sequence: CASSEDLAGTSTDTQYF.

This clonotype was seen more than once but under ten times. This may be a read error, as it is one base from a much larger clone. Here the CDR3 reads CASSLQVTDTQYF. The CDR3 DNA sequence: TGTGCCAGCAGCTTACAGGTCACAGATACGCAGTATTTT. The genes are TRBV5-6 and TRBJ2-3, with D tentatively TRBD1 (5 bases). Germline CDR1 is SGHDT and CDR2 is YYEEEE. CDR3 length: 13 residues. V dropped 2 bases and J dropped 2 bases, with 6 bases sitting between them.